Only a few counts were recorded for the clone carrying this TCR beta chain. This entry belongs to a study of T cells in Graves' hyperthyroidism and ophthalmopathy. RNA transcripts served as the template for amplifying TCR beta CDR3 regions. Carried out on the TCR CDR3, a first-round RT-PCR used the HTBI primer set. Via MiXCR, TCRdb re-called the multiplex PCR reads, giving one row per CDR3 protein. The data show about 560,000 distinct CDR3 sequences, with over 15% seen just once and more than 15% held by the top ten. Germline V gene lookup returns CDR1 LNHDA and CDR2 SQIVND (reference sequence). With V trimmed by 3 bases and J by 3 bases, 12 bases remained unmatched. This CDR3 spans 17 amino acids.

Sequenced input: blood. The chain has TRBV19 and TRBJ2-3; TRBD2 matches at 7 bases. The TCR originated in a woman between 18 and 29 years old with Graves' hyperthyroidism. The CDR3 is CASSIPRVAGGTDTQYF. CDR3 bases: TGTGCCAGTAGTATCCCCCGGGTAGCGGGTGGTACAGATACGCAGTATTTT.